This record looks at one T cell receptor beta chain sequence and its context. This specimen comes from a study of blood T cell repertoires in COVID-19. Here immunoSEQ multiplex PCR was the method, and the copy in TCRdb shows in-frame clones only, minus some. The sample holds more than 85,000 clones; roughly 85% are singletons and the top ten take roughly 16%. This CDR3 is 15 amino acids long. The trim removed 3 bases at V and 8 bases at J, leaving 8 bases unmatched. Per germline, CDR1 SNHLY and CDR2 FYNNEI. The clonotype originates from a woman older than 75 with active or convalescent COVID-19. Sequencing was carried out using peripheral blood. The V and J genes are TRBV2 and TRBJ2-1; 9 bases agree with TRBD2. The CDR3 protein is CASSDSREGPYEQFF. For the CDR3, the DNA is TGTGCCAGCAGTGATTCGCGGGAGGGCCCGTATGAGCAGTTCTTC.